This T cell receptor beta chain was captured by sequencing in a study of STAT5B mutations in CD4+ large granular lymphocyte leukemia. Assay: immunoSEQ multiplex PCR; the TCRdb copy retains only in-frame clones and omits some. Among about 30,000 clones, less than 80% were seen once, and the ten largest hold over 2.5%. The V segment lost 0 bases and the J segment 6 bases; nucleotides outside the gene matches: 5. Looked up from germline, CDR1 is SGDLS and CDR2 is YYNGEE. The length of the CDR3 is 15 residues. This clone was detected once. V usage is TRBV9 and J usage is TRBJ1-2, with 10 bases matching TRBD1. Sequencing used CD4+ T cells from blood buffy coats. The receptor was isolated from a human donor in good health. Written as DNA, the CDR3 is TGTGCCAGCAGCGTAGCTGGACAGGGGGGGAATGGCTACACCTTC. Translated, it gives CASSVAGQGGNGYTF.